This T cell receptor beta chain was documented in a study of CD8+ T cells in alopecia areata. Samples from alopecia areata patients were lesional scalp punch biopsies and peripheral blood. Investigators isolated RNA and reverse transcribed it into cDNA to act as the sequencing template. Profiled with immunoSEQ multiplex PCR; TCRdb holds only in-frame clones, not every one. The table shows approximately 130,000 clones, with around 45% occurring only once. In the case of this clone: The antigen remains unidentified.

Study outcomes and limitations: In scalp samples, resident alphabeta T cells of normal skin are also sequenced. Clonality was higher in lesional than normal scalp, especially in alopecia totalis/universalis.

The sequenced sample was NKG2D-low CD8+ T cells sorted from blood. This sequence originates from a human donor with alopecia areata.

Here the CDR3 reads CAWSSRETDQPQHF. The CDR3 nucleotides read TGTGCCTGGAGTTCCAGGGAAACCGATCAGCCCCAGCATTTT. This chain uses TRBV30 with TRBJ1-5; TRBD1 is a possible D gene (5 bases). The germline V gene encodes CDR1 GTSNPN and CDR2 SVGIG (reference sequence). V was trimmed by 2 bases and J by 5 bases, leaving 13 bases between them. This CDR3 is built from 14 residues. Full variable domain (outside the CDR3, taken from reference TRBV30 and TRBJ1-5): SQTIHQWPATLVQPVGSPLSLECTVEGTSNPNLYWYRQAAGRGLQLLFYSVGIGQISSEVPQNLSASRPQDRQFILSSKKLLLSDSGFYLCAWSSRETDQPQHFGDGTRLSIL.